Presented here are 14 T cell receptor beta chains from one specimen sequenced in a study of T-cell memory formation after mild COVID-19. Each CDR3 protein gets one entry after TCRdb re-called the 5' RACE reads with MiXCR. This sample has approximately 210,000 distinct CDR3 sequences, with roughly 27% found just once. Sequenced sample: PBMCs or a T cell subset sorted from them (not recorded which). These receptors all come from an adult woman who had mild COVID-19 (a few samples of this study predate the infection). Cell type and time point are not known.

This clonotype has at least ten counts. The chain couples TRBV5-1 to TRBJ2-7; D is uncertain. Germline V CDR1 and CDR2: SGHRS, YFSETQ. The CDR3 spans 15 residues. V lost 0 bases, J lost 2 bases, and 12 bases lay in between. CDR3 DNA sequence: TGCGCCAGCAGCTTGGCCGGGCAGGAAGCCTACGAGCAGTACTTC. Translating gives CASSLAGQEAYEQYF. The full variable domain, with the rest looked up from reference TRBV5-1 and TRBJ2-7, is KAGVTQTPRYLIKTRGQQVTLSCSPISGHRSVSWYQQTPGQGLQFLFEYFSETQRNKGNFPGRFSGRQFSNSRSEMNVSTLELGDSALYLCASSLAGQEAYEQYFGPGTRLTVT.

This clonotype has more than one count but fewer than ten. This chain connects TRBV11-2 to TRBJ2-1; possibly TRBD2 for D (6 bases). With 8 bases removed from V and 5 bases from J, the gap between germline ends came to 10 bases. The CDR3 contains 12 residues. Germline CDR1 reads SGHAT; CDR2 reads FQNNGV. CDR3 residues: CASPGGNNEQFF. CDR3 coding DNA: TGTGCCAGCCCTGGGGGGAACAATGAGCAGTTCTTC.

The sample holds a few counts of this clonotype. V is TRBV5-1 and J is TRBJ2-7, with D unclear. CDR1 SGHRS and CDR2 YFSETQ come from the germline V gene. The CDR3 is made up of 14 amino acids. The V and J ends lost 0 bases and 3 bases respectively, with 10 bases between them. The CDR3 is CASSLGVFYYEQYF. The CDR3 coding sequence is TGCGCCAGCAGCTTGGGGGTCTTCTACTACGAGCAGTACTTC.

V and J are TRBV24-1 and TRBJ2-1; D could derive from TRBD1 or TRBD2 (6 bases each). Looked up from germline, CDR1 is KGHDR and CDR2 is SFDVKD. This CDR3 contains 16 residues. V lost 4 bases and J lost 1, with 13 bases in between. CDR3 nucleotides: TGTGCCACCAGTGAGGCGGGACACTCTTCCTACAATGAGCAGTTCTTC. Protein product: CATSEAGHSSYNEQFF.

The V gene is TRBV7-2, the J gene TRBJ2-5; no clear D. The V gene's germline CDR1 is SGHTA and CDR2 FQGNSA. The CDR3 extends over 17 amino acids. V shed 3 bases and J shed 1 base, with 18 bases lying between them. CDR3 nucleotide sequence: TGTGCCAGCAGCTTGCGGTACCGAGCTGGAGCCCAAGAGACCCAGTACTTC. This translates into CASSLRYRAGAQETQYF.

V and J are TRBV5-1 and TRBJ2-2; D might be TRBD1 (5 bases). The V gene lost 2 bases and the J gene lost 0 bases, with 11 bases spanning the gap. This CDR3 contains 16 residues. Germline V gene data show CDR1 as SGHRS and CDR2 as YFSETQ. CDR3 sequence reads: CASSFSGSANTGELFF. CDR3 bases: TGCGCCAGCAGCTTCTCAGGGTCCGCGAACACCGGGGAGCTGTTTTTT.

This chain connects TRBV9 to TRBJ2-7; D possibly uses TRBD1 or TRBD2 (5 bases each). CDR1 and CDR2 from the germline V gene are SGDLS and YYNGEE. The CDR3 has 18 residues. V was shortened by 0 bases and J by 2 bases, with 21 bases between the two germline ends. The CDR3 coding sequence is TGTGCCAGCAGCGTAGCTTATCATCAGGGCGGGCTCACCTACGAGCAGTACTTC. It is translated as CASSVAYHQGGLTYEQYF.

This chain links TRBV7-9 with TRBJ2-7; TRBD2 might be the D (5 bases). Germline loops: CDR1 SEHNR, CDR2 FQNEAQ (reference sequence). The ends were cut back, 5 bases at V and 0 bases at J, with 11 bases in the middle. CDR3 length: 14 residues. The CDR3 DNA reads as TGTGCCAGCAGCCGAGCGGAGATCTCCTACGAGCAGTACTTC. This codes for CASSRAEISYEQYF.

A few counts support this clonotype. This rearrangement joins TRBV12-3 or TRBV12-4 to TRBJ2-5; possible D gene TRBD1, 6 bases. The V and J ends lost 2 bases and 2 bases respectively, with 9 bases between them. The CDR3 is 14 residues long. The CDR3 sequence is CASSLSTGQETQYF. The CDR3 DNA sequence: TGTGCCAGCAGTTTATCCACAGGGCAAGAGACCCAGTACTTC.

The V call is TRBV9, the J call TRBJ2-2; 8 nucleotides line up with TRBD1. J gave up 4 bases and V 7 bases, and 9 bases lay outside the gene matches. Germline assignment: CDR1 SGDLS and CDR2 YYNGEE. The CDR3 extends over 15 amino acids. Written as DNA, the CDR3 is TGTGCCAGCGGCGGTAGGACAGGGAGCACCGGGGAGCTGTTTTTT. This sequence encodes CASGGRTGSTGELFF. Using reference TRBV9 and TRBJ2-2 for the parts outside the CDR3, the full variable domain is DSGVTQTPKHLITATGQRVTLRCSPRSGDLSVYWYQQSLDQGLQFLIQYYNGEERAKGNILERFSAQQFPDLHSELNLSSLELGDSALYFCASGGRTGSTGELFFGEGSRLTVL.

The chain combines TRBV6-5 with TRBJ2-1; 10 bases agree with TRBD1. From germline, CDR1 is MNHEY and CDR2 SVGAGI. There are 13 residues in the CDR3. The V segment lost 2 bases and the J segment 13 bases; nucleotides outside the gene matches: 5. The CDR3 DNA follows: TGTGCCAGCAGTTACGCGGGACAGGGGCCTCAGTTCTTC. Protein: CASSYAGQGPQFF.

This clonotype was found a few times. DNA for the CDR3: TGTGCCAGCAGTTACTCGGGGGATTATAATTCACCCCTCCACTTT. Translation gives CASSYSGDYNSPLHF. The chain joins TRBV6-5 to TRBJ1-6; D possibly corresponds to TRBD1 (5 bases). The V gene's germline CDR1 is MNHEY and CDR2 SVGAGI. The CDR3 has 15 amino acids. V dropped 0 bases and J dropped 4 bases, with 7 bases sitting between them.

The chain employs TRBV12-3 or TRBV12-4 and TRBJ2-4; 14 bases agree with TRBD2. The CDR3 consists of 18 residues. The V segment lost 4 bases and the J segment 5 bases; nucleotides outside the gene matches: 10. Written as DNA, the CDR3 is TGTGCCAGCAGTTCCGCCCGGGGGACTAGCGGGGGAGAAAACATTCAGTACTTC. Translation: CASSSARGTSGGENIQYF.

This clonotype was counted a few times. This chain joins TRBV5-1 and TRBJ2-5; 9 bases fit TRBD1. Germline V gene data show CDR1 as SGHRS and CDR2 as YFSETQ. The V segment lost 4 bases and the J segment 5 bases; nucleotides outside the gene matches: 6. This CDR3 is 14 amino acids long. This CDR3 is CASSTDRGTETQYF. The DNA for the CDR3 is TGCGCCAGCAGCACGGACAGGGGAACGGAGACCCAGTACTTC.